These T cell receptor beta chains were read from a single sample in a study of blood T cells in healthy people across ages. Using its own MiXCR run on the 5' RACE reads, TCRdb lists one record per CDR3 protein. The sample yields roughly 930,000 distinct CDR3 sequences, about 48% seen once. The sample was blood. These receptors were obtained from a man aged 30 to 39 in good health. Each CDR3 is given with its conserved first and last residue. Each record gives: D gene, clone size, J gene, CDR3 length, V gene, CDR3 protein, CDR3 DNA. A D gene is named only where the DNA matches it firmly. Size tells how often a clone was seen (once, few, many) or the class of an expanded clone, and some rows leave it out.

d_call: NA
clone_size: NA
j_call: TRBJ2-5
cdr3_length: 11
v_call: TRBV20-1
cdr3_aa: CSATPLGEQYF
cdr3_nt: TGCAGTGCCACCCCCCTGGGTGAGCAGTACTTC

d_call: TRBD1
clone_size: NA
j_call: TRBJ2-7
cdr3_length: 14
v_call: TRBV20-1
cdr3_aa: CSARDRLRGLEQYF
cdr3_nt: TGCAGTGCTAGAGATAGACTCAGGGGGCTCGAGCAGTACTTC

d_call: TRBD2
clone_size: NA
j_call: TRBJ2-7
cdr3_length: 16
v_call: TRBV5-1
cdr3_aa: CASSLGGGPTSYEQYF
cdr3_nt: TGCGCCAGCAGCTTGGGCGGGGGGCCGACCTCCTACGAGCAGTACTTC

d_call: TRBD1
clone_size: many
j_call: TRBJ2-7
cdr3_length: 17
v_call: TRBV7-9
cdr3_aa: CASSSPQGLLLSYEQYF
cdr3_nt: TGTGCCAGCAGCTCCCCACAGGGGCTACTTTTATCCTACGAGCAGTACTTC

d_call: TRBD1
clone_size: few
j_call: TRBJ1-5
cdr3_length: 14
v_call: TRBV2
cdr3_aa: CASNPQGGNQPQHF
cdr3_nt: TGTGCCAGCAATCCACAGGGGGGGAATCAGCCCCAGCATTTT

d_call: NA
clone_size: NA
j_call: TRBJ2-5
cdr3_length: 14
v_call: TRBV28
cdr3_aa: CASSLLDRHNEQYF
cdr3_nt: TGTGCCAGCAGTTTACTCGACAGGCACAATGAGCAGTACTTC

d_call: NA
clone_size: NA
j_call: TRBJ2-7
cdr3_length: 11
v_call: TRBV10-3
cdr3_aa: CAISQGGEQYF
cdr3_nt: TGTGCCATCAGCCAGGGGGGCGAGCAGTACTTC

d_call: TRBD2
clone_size: NA
j_call: TRBJ2-3
cdr3_length: 13
v_call: TRBV20-1
cdr3_aa: CSAKRGVTDTQYF
cdr3_nt: TGCAGTGCCAAACGGGGGGTCACAGATACGCAGTATTTT

d_call: NA
clone_size: few
j_call: TRBJ2-7
cdr3_length: 14
v_call: TRBV29-1
cdr3_aa: CSATRDTVTYEQYF
cdr3_nt: TGCAGCGCAACCCGGGACACAGTAACCTACGAGCAGTACTTC

d_call: TRBD1
clone_size: few
j_call: TRBJ1-1
cdr3_length: 16
v_call: TRBV4-2
cdr3_aa: CASSQGQGLTNTEAFF
cdr3_nt: TGTGCCAGCAGCCAGGGACAGGGGTTGACGAACACTGAAGCTTTCTTT

d_call: TRBD1
clone_size: NA
j_call: TRBJ1-2
cdr3_length: 15
v_call: TRBV5-6
cdr3_aa: CASSSTYRGRYGYTF
cdr3_nt: TGTGCCAGCAGCTCGACCTACAGGGGCCGCTATGGCTACACCTTC

d_call: NA
clone_size: NA
j_call: TRBJ1-1
cdr3_length: 14
v_call: TRBV7-8
cdr3_aa: CASSLFTMNTEAFF
cdr3_nt: TGTGCCAGCAGCTTATTTACCATGAACACTGAAGCTTTCTTT

d_call: NA
clone_size: NA
j_call: TRBJ2-7
cdr3_length: 14
v_call: TRBV5-1
cdr3_aa: CASSLGPIASEQYF
cdr3_nt: TGCGCCAGCAGCTTGGGACCGATCGCCTCCGAGCAGTACTTC

d_call: NA
clone_size: NA
j_call: TRBJ2-1
cdr3_length: 14
v_call: TRBV10-3
cdr3_aa: CAVSESDYQETQFF
cdr3_nt: TGTGCCGTCAGTGAGTCGGACTATCAAGAGACCCAGTTCTTC

d_call: TRBD1
clone_size: NA
j_call: TRBJ1-2
cdr3_length: 14
v_call: TRBV20-1
cdr3_aa: CSAGLTGFVYGYTF
cdr3_nt: TGCAGTGCTGGGCTGACAGGGTTTGTTTATGGCTACACCTTC

d_call: TRBD2
clone_size: NA
j_call: TRBJ2-7
cdr3_length: 13
v_call: TRBV20-1
cdr3_aa: CSATTSGPYEQYF
cdr3_nt: TGCAGTGCTACAACTAGCGGACCGTACGAGCAGTACTTC

d_call: TRBD1
clone_size: NA
j_call: TRBJ1-5
cdr3_length: 16
v_call: TRBV27
cdr3_aa: CASSSQGVDGNQPQHF
cdr3_nt: TGTGCCAGCAGTTCACAGGGGGTTGATGGCAATCAGCCCCAGCATTTT

d_call: NA
clone_size: few
j_call: TRBJ2-1
cdr3_length: 16
v_call: TRBV4-1
cdr3_aa: CASSQVLGGQDNEQFF
cdr3_nt: TGCGCCAGCAGCCAAGTGTTGGGGGGCCAGGACAATGAGCAGTTCTTC

d_call: TRBD1
clone_size: NA
j_call: TRBJ1-5
cdr3_length: 15
v_call: TRBV7-2
cdr3_aa: CASSPTTGDNQPQHF
cdr3_nt: TGTGCCAGCAGCCCAACTACAGGGGACAATCAGCCCCAGCATTTT

d_call: TRBD1
clone_size: few
j_call: TRBJ1-6
cdr3_length: 15
v_call: TRBV6-2/TRBV6-3
cdr3_aa: CASSYRQGSNSPLHF
cdr3_nt: TGTGCCAGCAGTTACCGACAGGGATCTAATTCACCCCTCCACTTT

d_call: NA
clone_size: NA
j_call: TRBJ1-1
cdr3_length: 18
v_call: TRBV4-1
cdr3_aa: CASSQLALIKGFVTEAFF
cdr3_nt: TGCGCCAGCAGCCAACTGGCACTTATAAAGGGGTTTGTCACTGAAGCTTTCTTT

d_call: NA
clone_size: NA
j_call: TRBJ1-5
cdr3_length: 15
v_call: TRBV6-6
cdr3_aa: CASSREGDSNQPQHF
cdr3_nt: TGTGCCAGCAGCCGAGAGGGGGATAGCAATCAGCCCCAGCATTTT

d_call: NA
clone_size: many
j_call: TRBJ2-1
cdr3_length: 13
v_call: TRBV7-8
cdr3_aa: CASSTDRYNEQFF
cdr3_nt: TGTGCCAGCAGCACAGATCGGTACAATGAGCAGTTCTTC

d_call: TRBD2
clone_size: few
j_call: TRBJ2-2
cdr3_length: 15
v_call: TRBV10-3
cdr3_aa: CAITNSGGGTGELFF
cdr3_nt: TGTGCCATCACCAATAGCGGGGGAGGAACCGGGGAGCTGTTTTTT

d_call: NA
clone_size: NA
j_call: TRBJ2-5
cdr3_length: 15
v_call: TRBV19
cdr3_aa: CASSIGGTEQKTQYF
cdr3_nt: TGTGCCAGTAGTATAGGTGGCACAGAACAAAAGACCCAGTACTTC

d_call: NA
clone_size: few
j_call: TRBJ2-7
cdr3_length: 12
v_call: TRBV20-1
cdr3_aa: CSASGGRYEQYF
cdr3_nt: TGCAGTGCTAGCGGGGGGCGCTACGAGCAGTACTTC

d_call: TRBD1
clone_size: NA
j_call: TRBJ2-7
cdr3_length: 14
v_call: TRBV6-5
cdr3_aa: CASRRGQGAWEQYF
cdr3_nt: TGTGCCAGCAGGCGCGGACAGGGGGCATGGGAGCAGTACTTC

d_call: NA
clone_size: once
j_call: TRBJ2-7
cdr3_length: 14
v_call: TRBV20-1
cdr3_aa: CSAPPGPADYEQYF
cdr3_nt: TGCAGTGCTCCCCCGGGACCAGCGGACTACGAGCAGTACTTC

d_call: TRBD1
clone_size: few
j_call: TRBJ2-3
cdr3_length: 15
v_call: TRBV4-3
cdr3_aa: CASSQDGTDADTQYF
cdr3_nt: TGCGCCAGCAGCCAAGATGGGACAGACGCAGATACGCAGTATTTT

d_call: NA
clone_size: NA
j_call: TRBJ1-2
cdr3_length: 14
v_call: TRBV6-2/TRBV6-3
cdr3_aa: CASIIPGKGDGYTF
cdr3_nt: TGTGCCAGCATCATACCGGGAAAAGGCGATGGCTACACCTTC

d_call: TRBD1
clone_size: few
j_call: TRBJ1-2
cdr3_length: 15
v_call: TRBV12-3/TRBV12-4
cdr3_aa: CASSLSNRGTNGYTF
cdr3_nt: TGTGCCAGCAGTTTAAGTAACAGGGGAACCAATGGCTACACCTTC

d_call: NA
clone_size: NA
j_call: TRBJ2-3
cdr3_length: 15
v_call: TRBV5-1
cdr3_aa: CASSLALSGRDTQYF
cdr3_nt: TGCGCCAGCAGCTTGGCTCTATCGGGCAGAGATACGCAGTATTTT

d_call: NA
clone_size: NA
j_call: TRBJ2-7
cdr3_length: 13
v_call: TRBV6-6
cdr3_aa: CASSTIWGHEQYF
cdr3_nt: TGTGCCAGCAGCACCATCTGGGGCCACGAGCAGTACTTC

d_call: NA
clone_size: NA
j_call: TRBJ1-6
cdr3_length: 16
v_call: TRBV6-1
cdr3_aa: CASSGLLGEGNSPLHF
cdr3_nt: TGTGCCAGCAGCGGCCTACTAGGAGAGGGTAATTCACCCCTCCACTTT

d_call: NA
clone_size: NA
j_call: TRBJ1-3
cdr3_length: 16
v_call: TRBV30
cdr3_aa: CAWSVPGALSGNTIYF
cdr3_nt: TGTGCCTGGAGTGTACCGGGGGCCCTCTCTGGAAACACCATATATTTT

d_call: NA
clone_size: few
j_call: TRBJ2-7
cdr3_length: 14
v_call: TRBV19
cdr3_aa: CASSIRRDSYEQYF
cdr3_nt: TGTGCCAGTAGTATACGGAGGGATTCCTACGAGCAGTACTTC

d_call: NA
clone_size: few
j_call: TRBJ1-4
cdr3_length: 16
v_call: TRBV4-1
cdr3_aa: CASSQDRPGGLVKLFF
cdr3_nt: TGCGCCAGCAGCCAAGATCGACCGGGCGGTTTGGTAAAACTGTTTTTT

d_call: TRBD2
clone_size: few
j_call: TRBJ2-1
cdr3_length: 14
v_call: TRBV10-2
cdr3_aa: CASSALAGGNEQFF
cdr3_nt: TGCGCCAGCAGTGCGCTAGCGGGGGGCAATGAGCAGTTCTTC

d_call: NA
clone_size: NA
j_call: TRBJ2-7
cdr3_length: 13
v_call: TRBV3-1
cdr3_aa: CATSRDLYYEQYF
cdr3_nt: TGTGCCACCAGCCGGGACCTCTACTACGAGCAGTACTTC

d_call: NA
clone_size: few
j_call: TRBJ2-7
cdr3_length: 15
v_call: TRBV9
cdr3_aa: CASSRVDSLIYEQYF
cdr3_nt: TGTGCCAGCAGCAGGGTGGACAGCCTAATCTACGAGCAGTACTTC

d_call: TRBD1
clone_size: NA
j_call: TRBJ2-2
cdr3_length: 15
v_call: TRBV11-3
cdr3_aa: CASTTGTGFTGELFF
cdr3_nt: TGTGCCAGCACCACCGGGACAGGGTTCACCGGGGAGCTGTTTTTT

d_call: NA
clone_size: NA
j_call: TRBJ1-1
cdr3_length: 14
v_call: TRBV7-9
cdr3_aa: CASSLSGGLTEAFF
cdr3_nt: TGTGCCAGCAGCTTATCCGGGGGGCTCACTGAAGCTTTCTTT

d_call: NA
clone_size: NA
j_call: TRBJ1-3
cdr3_length: 13
v_call: TRBV28
cdr3_aa: CASSRSTGNTIYF
cdr3_nt: TGTGCCAGCTCACGATCCACTGGAAACACCATATATTTT

d_call: TRBD2
clone_size: few
j_call: TRBJ2-1
cdr3_length: 15
v_call: TRBV29-1
cdr3_aa: CSVVSGLAPGNEQFF
cdr3_nt: TGCAGCGTTGTATCCGGACTAGCTCCAGGGAATGAGCAGTTCTTC

d_call: NA
clone_size: NA
j_call: TRBJ2-1
cdr3_length: 15
v_call: TRBV10-2
cdr3_aa: CASSAFSNSYNEQFF
cdr3_nt: TGCGCCAGCAGTGCTTTCAGTAACTCCTACAATGAGCAGTTCTTC

d_call: NA
clone_size: NA
j_call: TRBJ2-3
cdr3_length: 15
v_call: TRBV11-2
cdr3_aa: CASSPGDGHTDTQYF
cdr3_nt: TGTGCCAGCAGCCCAGGGGACGGACACACAGATACGCAGTATTTT

d_call: TRBD1
clone_size: NA
j_call: TRBJ1-4
cdr3_length: 16
v_call: TRBV4-3
cdr3_aa: CASSQDWGRGDEKLFF
cdr3_nt: TGCGCCAGCAGCCAAGATTGGGGCAGGGGGGATGAAAAACTGTTTTTT

d_call: TRBD1
clone_size: NA
j_call: TRBJ2-5
cdr3_length: 15
v_call: TRBV9
cdr3_aa: CASSGQGNPQETQYF
cdr3_nt: TGTGCCAGCAGCGGACAGGGGAATCCACAAGAGACCCAGTACTTC

d_call: NA
clone_size: NA
j_call: TRBJ2-4
cdr3_length: 15
v_call: TRBV5-5
cdr3_aa: CASSLSGVAKNIQYF
cdr3_nt: TGTGCCAGCAGCTTGTCCGGCGTAGCCAAAAACATTCAGTACTTC

d_call: NA
clone_size: few
j_call: TRBJ1-5
cdr3_length: 12
v_call: TRBV20-1
cdr3_aa: CSARPGFQPQHF
cdr3_nt: TGCAGTGCTAGGCCGGGGTTCCAGCCCCAGCATTTT

d_call: TRBD2
clone_size: NA
j_call: TRBJ2-1
cdr3_length: 21
v_call: TRBV6-4
cdr3_aa: CASSDSKGGGVSPSSYNEQFF
cdr3_nt: TGTGCCAGCAGTGACTCGAAGGGCGGGGGGGTCAGCCCTAGCTCCTACAATGAGCAGTTCTTC

d_call: NA
clone_size: NA
j_call: TRBJ2-4
cdr3_length: 13
v_call: TRBV11-3
cdr3_aa: CASSLGAVRPQYF
cdr3_nt: TGTGCCAGCAGTTTAGGTGCTGTTAGACCCCAGTACTTC

d_call: TRBD2
clone_size: NA
j_call: TRBJ2-1
cdr3_length: 16
v_call: TRBV27
cdr3_aa: CASSVRSGRAVNEQFF
cdr3_nt: TGTGCCAGCAGTGTTCGTAGCGGGAGGGCCGTAAATGAGCAGTTCTTC

d_call: TRBD1
clone_size: NA
j_call: TRBJ1-2
cdr3_length: 14
v_call: TRBV20-1
cdr3_aa: CSASPSGQGVGYTF
cdr3_nt: TGCAGTGCTTCCCCCTCGGGACAGGGGGTGGGCTACACCTTC

d_call: NA
clone_size: few
j_call: TRBJ2-5
cdr3_length: 15
v_call: TRBV2
cdr3_aa: CASRNGKDAWETQYF
cdr3_nt: TGTGCCAGCAGAAATGGGAAAGACGCGTGGGAGACCCAGTACTTC